This record covers a single T cell receptor beta chain. The data originate from a study of blood T cell repertoires in COVID-19. As for the study in general: Material from acute and convalescent COVID-19 was sourced from the United States, Italy and Spain. In each case, the material was cDNA or gDNA derived from T cells, B-cell-depleted T cells, or PBMCs.

Original data processing: The assay estimated nucleated cells by amplifying reference gene primers. TCRdb's copy holds only in-frame clones and misses some; the assay was immunoSEQ multiplex PCR. V, J and clone size were drawn from that table, and D and trimming were deduced from the DNA. The sample yields about 240,000 clones, roughly nine tenths seen once. The V gene end was trimmed by 4 bases and the J gene end by 8 bases; junction bases not matched to a gene: 7. The CDR3 is made up of 14 amino acids. Germline loops: CDR1 LGHDT, CDR2 YNNKEL (reference sequence). This chain links TRBV3-1 (or the pseudogene TRBV3-2) with TRBJ2-7, with 11 bases matching TRBD2. This sequence originates from a man between 60 and 75 years old who had recovered from COVID-19. Sequenced: peripheral blood. CDR3 sequence (DNA): TGTGCCAGCAGCCGTAGCGGGGGGGTATCAAAGCAGTACTTC. This gives the protein CASSRSGGVSKQYF.